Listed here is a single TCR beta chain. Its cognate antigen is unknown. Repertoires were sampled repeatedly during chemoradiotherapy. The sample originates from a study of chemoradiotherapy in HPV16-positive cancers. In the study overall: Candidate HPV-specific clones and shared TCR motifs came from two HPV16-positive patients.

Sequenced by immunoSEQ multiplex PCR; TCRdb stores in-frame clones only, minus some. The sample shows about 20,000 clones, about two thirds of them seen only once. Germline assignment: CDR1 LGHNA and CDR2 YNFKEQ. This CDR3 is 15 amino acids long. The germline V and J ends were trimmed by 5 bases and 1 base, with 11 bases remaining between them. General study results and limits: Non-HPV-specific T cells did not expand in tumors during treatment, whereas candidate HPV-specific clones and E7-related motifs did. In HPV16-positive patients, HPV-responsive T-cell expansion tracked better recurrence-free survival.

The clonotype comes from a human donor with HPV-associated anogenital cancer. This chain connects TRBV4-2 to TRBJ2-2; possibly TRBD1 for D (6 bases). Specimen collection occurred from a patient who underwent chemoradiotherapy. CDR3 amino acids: CASSALGGNTGELFF. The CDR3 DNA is TGTGCCAGCAGCGCCCTAGGGGGGAACACCGGGGAGCTGTTTTTT.